Listed below are T cell receptor beta chains from one sample, sequenced in a study of blood T cell repertoires in COVID-19. Produced via immunoSEQ multiplex PCR; TCRdb's table is partial and in-frame only. The sample gives some 130,000 clones, around 87% of which show up once; about 2.5% is in the top ten. The sequencing sample was made of peripheral blood. The source is a man aged 50 to 59 with active COVID-19. Both conserved end residues are part of each CDR3. Each record gives: J gene, D gene, V gene, clone size, CDR3 protein, CDR3 DNA. The D gene is left open where the match is weak. The size of a clone is reported for some rows only, either as once, few or many, or as a class for expanded clones.

J: TRBJ1-4
D: -
V: TRBV2
size: -
CDR3: CASALRAANEKLFF
DNA: TGTGCCAGCGCCCTGAGGGCAGCTAATGAAAAACTGTTTTTT

J: TRBJ1-2
D: -
V: TRBV3-1/TRBV3-2
size: -
CDR3: CASSQGTGHSGYTF
DNA: TGTGCCAGCAGCCAAGGCACAGGGCATAGTGGCTACACCTTC

J: TRBJ1-1
D: -
V: TRBV28
size: -
CDR3: CASRAYNLRKNTEAFF
DNA: TGTGCCAGCAGGGCGTATAATTTGAGGAAGAACACTGAAGCTTTCTTT

J: TRBJ2-1
D: TRBD2
V: TRBV11-2
size: -
CDR3: CASSLVAGAYNEQFF
DNA: TGTGCCAGCAGCTTAGTGGCGGGGGCCTACAATGAGCAGTTCTTC

J: TRBJ2-7
D: TRBD2
V: TRBV4-1
size: -
CDR3: CASSRSLAYLSYEQYF
DNA: TGCGCCAGCAGCCGCTCACTAGCGTATCTCTCCTACGAGCAGTACTTC

J: TRBJ2-3
D: -
V: TRBV7-9
size: -
CDR3: CASSLVGGNTDTQYF
DNA: TGTGCCAGCAGCTTAGTGGGGGGTAACACAGATACGCAGTATTTT

J: TRBJ1-5
D: TRBD1
V: TRBV15
size: -
CDR3: CATSSGQGSTNQPQHF
DNA: TGTGCCACCAGCAGTGGACAGGGATCTACGAATCAGCCCCAGCATTTT

J: TRBJ2-1
D: TRBD2
V: TRBV4-3
size: -
CDR3: CASSQGAGAPGLAGGNEQFF
DNA: TGCGCCAGCAGCCAAGGGGCCGGGGCTCCGGGACTAGCGGGGGGCAATGAGCAGTTCTTC

J: TRBJ1-1
D: TRBD1
V: TRBV6-5
size: -
CDR3: CASNPTGGGEAFF
DNA: TGTGCCAGCAATCCGACAGGGGGCGGTGAAGCTTTCTTT

J: TRBJ2-1
D: TRBD2
V: TRBV7-2
size: -
CDR3: CASSRPGGPSVNEQFF
DNA: TGTGCCAGCAGCCGTCCGGGGGGGCCTTCCGTCAATGAGCAGTTCTTC

J: TRBJ2-7
D: TRBD2
V: TRBV6-4
size: -
CDR3: CASSHPRSGVSTGEQYF
DNA: TGTGCCAGCAGCCACCCGAGGAGCGGGGTGTCTACAGGCGAGCAGTACTTC

J: TRBJ2-2
D: -
V: TRBV15
size: -
CDR3: CATSRGGGDGELFF
DNA: TGTGCCACCAGCAGAGGGGGGGGCGACGGGGAGCTGTTTTTT

J: TRBJ1-1
D: -
V: TRBV6-2/TRBV6-3
size: -
CDR3: CASNPAGFFEAFF
DNA: TGTGCCAGCAACCCCGCAGGGTTTTTTGAAGCTTTCTTT

J: TRBJ2-1
D: -
V: TRBV12-3/TRBV12-4
size: -
CDR3: CASSFLLHEQFF
DNA: TGTGCCAGCAGTTTCCTACTGCATGAGCAGTTCTTC

J: TRBJ1-2
D: TRBD1
V: TRBV19
size: -
CDR3: CASSRGGQGAEGYTF
DNA: TGTGCCAGTAGTAGAGGGGGACAGGGGGCTGAAGGCTACACCTTC

J: TRBJ2-7
D: -
V: TRBV27
size: -
CDR3: CASSLRASYEQYF
DNA: TGTGCCAGCAGTTTGCGGGCATCCTACGAGCAGTACTTC

J: TRBJ1-2
D: -
V: TRBV10-3
size: -
CDR3: CAISGGAGYTF
DNA: TGTGCCATCAGTGGGGGAGCGGGCTACACCTTC

J: TRBJ2-7
D: TRBD1
V: TRBV7-2
size: -
CDR3: CASSLGDSSYEQYF
DNA: TGTGCCAGCAGCTTAGGGGACAGCTCCTACGAGCAGTACTTC

J: TRBJ1-4
D: -
V: TRBV2
size: once
CDR3: CASSRYGGVNEKLFF
DNA: TGTGCCAGCAGTCGATATGGGGGGGTAAATGAAAAACTGTTTTTT

J: TRBJ2-5
D: -
V: TRBV4-1
size: -
CDR3: CASSVRGETQYF
DNA: TGCGCCAGCAGCGTCAGGGGTGAGACCCAGTACTTC

J: TRBJ2-7
D: -
V: TRBV7-2
size: -
CDR3: CASSSSSYEQYF
DNA: TGTGCCAGCAGCTCCAGCTCCTACGAGCAGTACTTC

J: TRBJ2-5
D: TRBD2
V: TRBV11-3
size: -
CDR3: CASSFSGEETQYF
DNA: TGTGCCAGCAGCTTCAGCGGGGAGGAAACCCAGTACTTC

J: TRBJ1-2
D: TRBD1
V: TRBV5-1
size: -
CDR3: CASSAGQAYGYTF
DNA: TGCGCCAGCAGCGCGGGACAGGCCTATGGCTACACCTTC

J: TRBJ1-4
D: -
V: TRBV6-1
size: -
CDR3: CASSEWGRVTEKLFF
DNA: TGTGCCAGCAGTGAATGGGGCAGGGTGACCGAAAAACTGTTTTTT

J: TRBJ2-1
D: TRBD1
V: TRBV4-1
size: -
CDR3: CASSQEGSGGYNEQFF
DNA: TGCGCCAGCAGCCAAGAGGGGTCAGGGGGCTACAATGAGCAGTTCTTC

J: TRBJ2-1
D: -
V: TRBV9
size: -
CDR3: CASSVEGGAYNEQFF
DNA: TGTGCCAGCAGCGTAGAAGGGGGGGCCTACAATGAGCAGTTCTTC

J: TRBJ2-7
D: TRBD1
V: TRBV29-1
size: -
CDR3: CSVGQGAYEQYF
DNA: TGCAGCGTTGGACAGGGGGCCTACGAGCAGTACTTC

J: TRBJ2-1
D: TRBD2
V: TRBV7-2
size: -
CDR3: CASSLMAAGGHNEQFF
DNA: TGTGCCAGCAGCTTAATGGCGGCGGGGGGACACAATGAGCAGTTCTTC

J: TRBJ2-3
D: TRBD2
V: TRBV5-1
size: -
CDR3: CASSSQRAGVTDTQYF
DNA: TGCGCCAGCAGCTCTCAAAGGGCGGGGGTGACAGATACGCAGTATTTT

J: TRBJ1-4
D: TRBD1
V: TRBV5-1
size: once
CDR3: CASRRQGTNEKLFF
DNA: TGCGCCAGCCGACGACAGGGCACTAATGAAAAACTGTTTTTT

J: TRBJ1-1
D: -
V: TRBV4-2
size: -
CDR3: CASSQDWGNTEAFF
DNA: TGTGCCAGCAGCCAAGATTGGGGCAACACTGAAGCTTTCTTT

J: TRBJ2-1
D: -
V: TRBV24-1
size: -
CDR3: CATSEGGGEIQFF
DNA: TGTGCCACCAGTGAAGGAGGGGGGGAAATTCAGTTCTTC

J: TRBJ2-7
D: TRBD1
V: TRBV5-5
size: -
CDR3: CASSPHPGQNSYEQYF
DNA: TGTGCCAGCAGCCCGCACCCGGGACAGAACTCCTACGAGCAGTACTTC

J: TRBJ2-1
D: -
V: TRBV6-2/TRBV6-3
size: -
CDR3: CASSYSRGGVDNEQFF
DNA: TGTGCCAGCAGTTACTCGAGAGGGGGGGTTGATAATGAGCAGTTCTTC

J: TRBJ1-4
D: -
V: TRBV19
size: -
CDR3: CASMGFLGRLFF
DNA: TGTGCCAGTATGGGTTTCCTGGGGCGGCTGTTTTTT

J: TRBJ2-3
D: -
V: TRBV5-1
size: -
CDR3: CASSYGGLTQDTQYF
DNA: TGCGCCAGCAGTTATGGGGGACTCACTCAGGATACGCAGTATTTT

J: TRBJ2-1
D: -
V: TRBV29-1
size: -
CDR3: CSATGVYNEQFF
DNA: TGCAGCGCTACGGGGGTCTACAATGAGCAGTTCTTC

J: TRBJ2-7
D: TRBD1
V: TRBV18
size: -
CDR3: CASSLGTVKAYEQYF
DNA: TGTGCCAGCTCACTCGGGACAGTGAAAGCCTACGAGCAGTACTTC

J: TRBJ2-2
D: -
V: TRBV5-1
size: -
CDR3: CASHSGELFF
DNA: TGCGCCAGCCACTCCGGGGAGCTGTTTTTT

J: TRBJ2-2
D: TRBD2
V: TRBV4-1
size: -
CDR3: CASSHSLALAGLTGELFF
DNA: TGCGCCAGCAGCCACTCCCTAGCGCTAGCGGGGTTGACCGGGGAGCTGTTTTTT

J: TRBJ2-7
D: -
V: TRBV7-9
size: -
CDR3: CASSLGVYEQYF
DNA: TGTGCCAGCAGCTTAGGAGTGTACGAGCAGTACTTC

J: TRBJ1-2
D: -
V: TRBV20-1
size: -
CDR3: CSASPGGYGYTF
DNA: TGCAGTGCTAGTCCGGGGGGCTATGGCTACACCTTC

J: TRBJ2-2
D: TRBD2
V: TRBV15
size: -
CDR3: CATSSWGPTSGDWNTGELFF
DNA: TGTGCCACCAGCTCCTGGGGCCCTACTAGCGGGGATTGGAACACCGGGGAGCTGTTTTTT

J: TRBJ2-1
D: TRBD2
V: TRBV27
size: few
CDR3: CASSLLPGLAYEQFF
DNA: TGTGCCAGCAGTTTATTACCGGGACTAGCTTATGAGCAGTTCTTC

J: TRBJ2-5
D: TRBD2
V: TRBV7-9
size: -
CDR3: CASSLSGVQETQYF
DNA: TGTGCCAGCAGCTTAAGCGGGGTCCAAGAGACCCAGTACTTC

J: TRBJ1-1
D: TRBD1
V: TRBV7-8
size: once
CDR3: CASSRRGRTEAFF
DNA: TGTGCCAGCTCCAGGAGGGGGCGGACTGAAGCTTTCTTT

J: TRBJ2-2
D: TRBD2
V: TRBV5-4
size: -
CDR3: CASSGGETSGGRFTGELFF
DNA: TGTGCCAGCAGCGGGGGCGAGACTAGCGGGGGACGTTTCACCGGGGAGCTGTTTTTT

J: TRBJ1-3
D: TRBD1
V: TRBV5-1
size: -
CDR3: CASSLQGDSGNTIYF
DNA: TGCGCCAGCAGCCTACAGGGGGACTCTGGAAACACCATATATTTT

J: TRBJ2-5
D: TRBD1
V: TRBV7-2
size: -
CDR3: CASSSGGAGETQYF
DNA: TGTGCCAGCAGCTCAGGGGGCGCAGGGGAGACCCAGTACTTC

J: TRBJ2-1
D: -
V: TRBV11-3
size: few
CDR3: CASSSYGDYNEQFF
DNA: TGTGCCAGCAGCTCCTACGGTGATTACAATGAGCAGTTCTTC

J: TRBJ2-7
D: -
V: TRBV19
size: -
CDR3: CASSIAPRGGRGPTYEQYF
DNA: TGTGCCAGTAGTATAGCTCCTAGGGGGGGGCGAGGGCCCACCTACGAGCAGTACTTC

J: TRBJ1-5
D: -
V: TRBV7-9
size: -
CDR3: CASSQGSGEGQPQHF
DNA: TGTGCCAGCAGCCAAGGGTCTGGGGAGGGTCAGCCCCAGCATTTT

J: TRBJ2-7
D: TRBD2
V: TRBV3-1/TRBV3-2
size: -
CDR3: CASSLRLAPDEQYF
DNA: TGTGCCAGCAGCTTACGACTAGCCCCCGACGAGCAGTACTTC

J: TRBJ1-6
D: TRBD1
V: TRBV6-5
size: -
CDR3: CASRPDRGNSPLHF
DNA: TGTGCCAGCAGGCCCGACAGGGGGAATTCACCCCTCCACTTT

J: TRBJ2-4
D: TRBD1
V: TRBV5-6
size: -
CDR3: CATRQGEFGIQYF
DNA: TGTGCCACCCGACAGGGGGAATTTGGCATTCAGTACTTC